The rows below give T cell receptor beta chains drawn from one sample of a study of blood T cell repertoires in COVID-19. The data were produced by immunoSEQ multiplex PCR, yet TCRdb's version contains in-frame clones alone and is incomplete. There are about 98,000 clones in the sample; over 70% occur only once, and about 10% lies in the top ten. Sequenced sample: peripheral blood. These TCRs come from a woman at least 80 years old with acute or convalescent COVID-19. Each CDR3 is given with its conserved first and last residue. The D gene is left open where the match is weak. Only part of the rows carry a size: once, few, many, or a class if the clone is expanded.

TRBJ2-1,-,TRBV2,TRBD1,TGTGCCGGGGCCGGGACAGGGACCAATGAGCAGTTCTTC,CAGAGTGTNEQFF
TRBJ2-3,-,TRBV5-4,TRBD1,TGTGCCAGCAGCACCAGGACAGGAAACCCAGATACGCAGTATTTT,CASSTRTGNPDTQYF
TRBJ2-2,-,TRBV9,TRBD1,TGTGCCAGCAGCGTTAACCGACAGGGCGGTGGCGGGGAGCTGTTTTTT,CASSVNRQGGGGELFF
TRBJ1-2,-,TRBV28,-,TGTGCCAGCAGTTTATCACAGGGAAGCTATGGCTACACCTTC,CASSLSQGSYGYTF
TRBJ2-1,-,TRBV5-4,-,TGTGCCAGCAGCTCTGACGGAGCCTTCTACAATGAGCAGTTCTTC,CASSSDGAFYNEQFF
TRBJ2-7,few,TRBV7-2,TRBD1,TGTGCCAGCAGCTTCACCGGGACAGTCTCCTACGAGCAGTACTTC,CASSFTGTVSYEQYF
TRBJ2-5,few,TRBV24-1,TRBD2,TGTGCCACCGGGACAGGGGCTGCGGGACTAGCGGGGGGGCCAGAGACCCAGTACTTC,CATGTGAAGLAGGPETQYF
TRBJ1-4,-,TRBV19,TRBD1,TGTGCCAGTAGCACCGCCCGGGACAGGCCTAATGAAAAACTGTTTTTT,CASSTARDRPNEKLFF
TRBJ1-3,-,TRBV5-4,-,TGTGCCAGCAGCTTGGACTCTACAGAAGGAAACACCATATATTTT,CASSLDSTEGNTIYF
TRBJ2-7,-,TRBV11-2,-,TGTGCCAGCAGCTTAGATCTACAGAGGGACGAGCAGTACTTC,CASSLDLQRDEQYF
TRBJ2-3,-,TRBV5-6,-,TGTGCCAGCAGCGCGTCTGTCGGGGTAGATACGCAGTATTTT,CASSASVGVDTQYF
TRBJ2-1,-,TRBV5-4,TRBD2,TGTGCCAGCAGCCTAGGGACTGCCCCGGGAGGCTACAATGAGCAGTTCTTC,CASSLGTAPGGYNEQFF
TRBJ1-1,-,TRBV28,-,TGTGCCAGCAGCCTAGACCGGGGGGGTGAAGCTTTCTTT,CASSLDRGGEAFF
TRBJ2-1,-,TRBV24-1,TRBD1,TGTGCCACCAGTGACCGGGACAGGGAGCAGTTCTTC,CATSDRDREQFF
TRBJ2-3,-,TRBV5-1,TRBD1,TGCGCCAGTGGGGGTCAGGGGGTCACAGATACGCAGTATTTT,CASGGQGVTDTQYF
TRBJ2-2,-,TRBV6-6,TRBD1,TGTGCCGCTTCACTCCAGGGGGAATGGACCGGGGAGCTGTTTTTT,CAASLQGEWTGELFF
TRBJ2-3,-,TRBV18,-,TGTGCCAGCTCAAACCCTAGGGGGACGCAGTATTTT,CASSNPRGTQYF
TRBJ2-2,-,TRBV2,-,TGTGCCAGCAGTGTCAGGGTGGCGGGGAAAGGCACCGGGGAGCTGTTTTTT,CASSVRVAGKGTGELFF
TRBJ2-7,-,TRBV10-3,TRBD1,TGTGCCATCAGTGAGGCAGGGGGCGAGCAGTACTTC,CAISEAGGEQYF
TRBJ2-2,-,TRBV6-4,TRBD2,TGTGCCAGCAGTGCCAGCGGGGGGGCGAGGACCGGGGAGCTGTTTTTT,CASSASGGARTGELFF
TRBJ1-1,once,TRBV6-5,TRBD1,TGTGCCAGCAGTTACGCGGACAGGGGATCCACTGAAGCTTTCTTT,CASSYADRGSTEAFF
TRBJ1-5,-,TRBV2,TRBD1,TGTGCCAGCACGCTTGGACAGGGCAATCAGCCCCAGCATTTT,CASTLGQGNQPQHF
TRBJ1-1,once,TRBV7-9,TRBD1,TGTGCCAGCAGGCAGGGGGGAGTGGCTGAAGCTTTCTTT,CASRQGGVAEAFF
TRBJ1-2,-,TRBV3-1/TRBV3-2,-,TGTGCCAGCAGCCAAGGAGGCTATGGCTACACCTTC,CASSQGGYGYTF
TRBJ2-7,-,TRBV30,TRBD2,TGTGCCTGGAGTCCTTGGACTAGCGGGGGGTACTACGAGCAGTACTTC,CAWSPWTSGGYYEQYF
TRBJ1-4,-,TRBV7-2,TRBD1,TGTGCCAGCAGCCGTGCAGGGGGCGAGGAAAAACTGTTTTTT,CASSRAGGEEKLFF
TRBJ1-6,-,TRBV27,-,TGTGCCAGCAGACCTGACAGGCTCTATAATTCACCCCTCCACTTT,CASRPDRLYNSPLHF
TRBJ1-5,-,TRBV5-4,-,TGTGCCAGCAGCTTGTACGGGAGCAATCAGCCCCAGCATTTT,CASSLYGSNQPQHF
TRBJ1-1,-,TRBV19,-,TGTGCCAGTACCAAAGCCGGGGGGGACACTGAAGCTTTCTTT,CASTKAGGDTEAFF
TRBJ1-1,once,TRBV7-9,-,TGTGCCAGCAGCTTACTACCAGGGATGGCTGAAGCTTTCTTT,CASSLLPGMAEAFF
TRBJ2-3,-,TRBV9,TRBD1,TGTGCCAGCAGCGTCGGGACAGATGCTTTCACAGATACGCAGTATTTT,CASSVGTDAFTDTQYF
TRBJ1-5,-,TRBV6-1,-,TGTGCCAGCAGTGAAGCGCCGGGGAGCAATCAGCCCCAGCATTTT,CASSEAPGSNQPQHF
TRBJ2-3,-,TRBV18,-,TGTGCCAGCTCAGCCACAGGGGGGGCCACAGATACGCAGTATTTT,CASSATGGATDTQYF
TRBJ1-5,-,TRBV12-2,-,TGTGCAAGTCGCTTAGAGCCGCCTTCATTCAATCAGCCCCAGCATTTT,CASRLEPPSFNQPQHF
TRBJ2-1,-,TRBV29-1,TRBD1,TGCAGCGTAGACCCGGACAGGAGCTCCTACAATGAGCAGTTCTTC,CSVDPDRSSYNEQFF
TRBJ2-7,-,TRBV3-1/TRBV3-2,TRBD2,TGTGCCAGCAGCCAAGGACTAGCGGGGGCCTCCTACGAGCAGTACTTC,CASSQGLAGASYEQYF
TRBJ2-7,-,TRBV19,TRBD1,TGTGCCAGTAGTACCCCGGGACAGGGGAGGGGGCAGTACTTC,CASSTPGQGRGQYF
TRBJ1-5,-,TRBV2,-,TGTGCCAGCACCCTGGGGAGGGGTTTTGACCCCCAGCATTTT,CASTLGRGFDPQHF
TRBJ2-1,-,TRBV10-3,-,TGTGCCATCAGTGAGTCAGTAGCGGCTAATGAGCAGTTCTTC,CAISESVAANEQFF
TRBJ1-5,-,TRBV3-1/TRBV3-2,TRBD1,TGTGCCAGCAGCCAACAGGGGGGCAATCAGCCCCAGCATTTT,CASSQQGGNQPQHF
TRBJ1-3,-,TRBV30,-,TGTGCCTGGACCCGGGGGGAGGGGAACGTGGACACCATATATTTT,CAWTRGEGNVDTIYF
TRBJ1-2,-,TRBV6-5,TRBD1,TGTGCCAGCAGCATTCGGGACAGCGGCTATGGCTACACCTTC,CASSIRDSGYGYTF
TRBJ1-3,-,TRBV7-2,-,TGTGCCAGCAGCTCGGGACAAAGCCCTGGAAACACCATATATTTT,CASSSGQSPGNTIYF
TRBJ1-5,-,TRBV19,-,TGTGCCAGTAGTATGGGGGGTTATGGCAATCAGCCCCAGCATTTT,CASSMGGYGNQPQHF
TRBJ1-2,-,TRBV7-2,-,TGTGCCAGCAGCCCCGGCGGGGTCTCTGGCTACACCTTC,CASSPGGVSGYTF
TRBJ2-6,-,TRBV7-9,TRBD1,TGTGCCAGCAGCTCCGGGACAGGAAACTCTGGGGCCAACGTCCTGACTTTC,CASSSGTGNSGANVLTF
TRBJ2-2,many,TRBV5-4,TRBD2,TGTGCCAGCAGCAAGCAGCGGGAGGGCACCGGGGAGCTGTTTTTT,CASSKQREGTGELFF
TRBJ1-2,-,TRBV30,-,TGTGCCTGGGACAGATCTAACTATGGCTACACCTTC,CAWDRSNYGYTF
TRBJ2-7,-,TRBV7-2,-,TGTGCCAGCAGCTTGGCGATCGGACAGCCCTACGAGCAGTACTTC,CASSLAIGQPYEQYF
TRBJ1-5,-,TRBV12-1,-,TGTGCCAGCAGTCGTCCCCTCAGGGGGCGCGTCTTTGGGAATCAGCCCCAGCATTTT,CASSRPLRGRVFGNQPQHF
TRBJ1-1,once,TRBV12-3/TRBV12-4,-,TGTGCCAGCGAGTTTGCCATGAACACTGAAGCTTTCTTT,CASEFAMNTEAFF
TRBJ1-4,-,TRBV10-2,-,TGCGCCAGCCTACCAGGGAGGGATGAAAAACTGTTTTTT,CASLPGRDEKLFF
TRBJ1-6,-,TRBV7-8,-,TGTGCCAGCAGCTTAGGATGGGGGCTTAATTCACCCCTCCACTTT,CASSLGWGLNSPLHF
TRBJ1-1,once,TRBV28,-,TGTGCCACACTGACAGGCCGAAGGACTGAAGCTTTCTTT,CATLTGRRTEAFF